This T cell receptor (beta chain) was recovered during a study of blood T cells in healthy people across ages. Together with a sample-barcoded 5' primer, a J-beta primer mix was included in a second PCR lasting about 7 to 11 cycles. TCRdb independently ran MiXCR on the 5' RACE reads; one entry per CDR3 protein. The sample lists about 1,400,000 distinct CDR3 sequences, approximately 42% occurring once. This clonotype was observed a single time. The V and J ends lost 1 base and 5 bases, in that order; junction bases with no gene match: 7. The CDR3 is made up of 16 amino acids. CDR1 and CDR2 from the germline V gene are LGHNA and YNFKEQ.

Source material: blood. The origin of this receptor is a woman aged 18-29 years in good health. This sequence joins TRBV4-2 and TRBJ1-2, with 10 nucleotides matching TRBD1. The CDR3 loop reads CASSQGTGTGDYGYTF. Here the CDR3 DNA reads TGTGCCAGCAGCCAAGGAACCGGGACAGGGGATTATGGCTACACCTTC.